These 11 T cell receptor beta chains came from one sample sequenced in a study of siplizumab effects on memory and regulatory T cells. These receptors have no identified antigens. Here immunoSEQ multiplex PCR was the method, and the copy in TCRdb shows in-frame clones only, minus some. The repertoire holds approximately 20,000 clones, roughly 51% seen once, with around 5% in the top ten. Cells that made up the mixed lymphocyte reaction were cocultured at 37°C for around six days. The sequencing sample was made of CFSE-low (dividing) CD4+ T cells sorted from an allogeneic mixed lymphocyte reaction. The source is a human donor in good health; the cells came from an allogeneic mixed lymphocyte reaction.

This clone is termed medium-sized (0.01 to 0.1%). The gene calls are TRBV21-1 and TRBJ1-1. TRBV21-1 is termed a pseudogene. The CDR3 has 8 residues. The chain's CDR3 is CASSMTFF. In DNA form, the CDR3 reads TGTGCCAGCAGCATGACTTTCTTT.

This sequence joins TRBV30 and TRBJ2-7; 11 bases map to TRBD2. Losses at the gene ends were 0 bases for V and 2 bases for J; bases not matched to a gene: 3. This CDR3 region has 15 residues. In germline, CDR1 is GTSNPN, CDR2 SVGIG (reference sequence). The CDR3 nucleotides are TGTGCCTGGAGTGTAACTAGCGGGGGAACCTACGAGCAGTACTTC. Translation gives CAWSVTSGGTYEQYF.

This chain joins TRBV2 and TRBJ2-3; a possible D gene is TRBD2 (5 bases). Germline lookup yields CDR1 SNHLY and CDR2 FYNNEI. The CDR3 totals 13 residues. The V end was cut by 6 bases, the J end by 2 bases, with 9 bases between. DNA for the CDR3: TGTGCCAGCAGGGAGGACTTCACAGATACGCAGTATTTT. Residues: CASREDFTDTQYF.

The gene calls are TRBV2 and TRBJ2-3; 7 nucleotides align to TRBD1. There are 16 residues in the CDR3. Germline trimming cut 5 bases from V and 0 bases from J; bases unmatched to any gene: 8. Germline CDR1 is SNHLY and CDR2 is FYNNEI. CDR3 in amino acids: CASSKMGQLSTDTQYF. In DNA, the CDR3 is TGTGCCAGCAGTAAGATGGGACAGCTTAGCACAGATACGCAGTATTTT.

The gene calls are TRBV5-6 and TRBJ1-1; D is unresolved. Germline V gene lookup returns CDR1 SGHDT and CDR2 YYEEEE. The CDR3 runs 12 residues. V lost 9 bases, J lost 2 bases, and 11 bases lay in between. CDR3 sequence reads: CATNPRNTEAFF. The CDR3 coding sequence is TGTGCCACCAACCCCCGTAACACTGAAGCTTTCTTT.

This clone has just one count. The V gene is TRBV19, the J gene TRBJ1-1; tentative D call: TRBD1 (5 bases). Germline V lookup: CDR1 LNHDA, CDR2 SQIVND (reference sequence). The CDR3 has 13 amino acids. V shed 4 bases and J shed 11 bases, with 17 bases lying between them. Written as DNA, the CDR3 is TGTGCCAGTAGTAGTCGGGGCGACGACCGTGCTTTCTTT. Protein: CASSSRGDDRAFF.

In nucleotides, the CDR3 is TGTGCCAGAAGCTTGGGTGGGGAGACAGATACGCAGTATTTT. Amino acid sequence: CARSLGGETDTQYF. This chain uses TRBV5-3 with TRBJ2-3; tentative D call: TRBD2 (5 bases). TRBV5-3 is sorted into the ORF group, with uncertain function. CDR3 length: 14 residues. V was shortened by 0 bases and J by 3 bases, with 8 bases between the two germline ends.

The chain joins TRBV5-1 to TRBJ2-5, with 10 bases that match TRBD1. The germline gives CDR1 SGHRS, CDR2 YFSETQ. V was pared by 0 bases and J by 3 bases, with 2 bases of the junction left unmatched. This CDR3 spans 15 amino acids. The CDR3 sequence: CASSLAGTGEETQYF. CDR3 coding DNA: TGCGCCAGCAGCTTGGCCGGGACAGGGGAAGAGACCCAGTACTTC.

This rearrangement joins TRBV5-1 to TRBJ2-2, with 10 bases identical to TRBD1. From germline, CDR1 is SGHRS and CDR2 YFSETQ. CDR3 length: 15 amino acids. V dropped 5 bases and J dropped 6; count of bases not matched to a gene: 7. The CDR3 sequence: CASSRQGATAGELFF. The CDR3 DNA reads as TGCGCCAGCAGTAGACAGGGGGCCACGGCCGGGGAGCTGTTTTTT.

The chain has TRBV6-1 and TRBJ1-1, with D maybe TRBD1 (5 bases). Between the trimmed V and J ends, which lost 5 bases and 2 bases, there was a span of 12 bases. CDR3 size: 14 residues. Germline CDR1 reads MNHNS; CDR2 reads SASEGT. The CDR3 reads CASSWAGGNTEAFF. The CDR3 nucleotides read TGTGCCAGCAGTTGGGCGGGGGGAAACACTGAAGCTTTCTTT.

The chain joins TRBV28 to TRBJ1-2; D perhaps matches TRBD1 (6 bases). Germline V gene sequence: CDR1 MDHEN, CDR2 SYDVKM. This CDR3 region has 13 residues. Trimming stripped 4 bases from V and 3 bases from J, with 9 bases between. CDR3 loop: CASSSAGDYGYTF. The CDR3 bases are TGTGCCAGCAGTTCGGCAGGGGACTATGGCTACACCTTC.